Shown below are 32 T cell receptor beta chains from a single sample sequenced in a study of blood T cell repertoires in COVID-19. Measured with immunoSEQ multiplex PCR; TCRdb has only the in-frame clones, and not every one. The sample has approximately 100,000 clones; approximately 89% are singletons. Sequences were obtained from peripheral blood. The receptors originated from a woman older than 75 with active COVID-19.

The chain carries TRBV28 and TRBJ2-1; TRBD2 matches 8 bases. Germline trimming cut 5 bases from V and 7 bases from J; bases unmatched to any gene: 4. The CDR3 consists of 13 residues. The germline CDR1 and CDR2 sequences are MDHEN and SYDVKM. CDR3 region: CASSRGGLNEQFF. CDR3 DNA: TGTGCCAGCAGTCGGGGGGGCTTGAATGAGCAGTTCTTC.

This clone was seen a single time. This chain joins TRBV14 and TRBJ1-1; TRBD1 might be the D (5 bases). The CDR3 consists of 14 residues. V lost 4 bases to trimming and J lost 5 bases, with 14 bases between them. Germline loops: CDR1 SGHDN, CDR2 FVKESK. In nucleotides, the CDR3 is TGTGCCAGCAGCCTCTGGGGGGGGGAAACTGAAGCTTTCTTT. Its translation: CASSLWGGETEAFF.

In its sample, this clone was seen a few times. The genes are TRBV5-4 and TRBJ1-5; TRBD1 matches 7 bases. Trimming took 2 bases from V and 2 from J; bases not matched to a gene: 13. The CDR3 runs to 18 residues. Germline values: CDR1 SGHNT, CDR2 YYREEE (reference sequence). This CDR3 reads CASSFPHLDRPGNQPQHF. The CDR3 coding sequence is TGTGCCAGCAGCTTTCCCCACCTGGACAGGCCAGGCAATCAGCCCCAGCATTTT.

The chain carries TRBV28 and TRBJ1-2, with 9 bases identical to TRBD1. The CDR3 is 13 residues long. Germline-derived CDR1 and CDR2 are MDHEN and SYDVKM. V was pared by 6 bases and J by 8 bases, with 7 bases of the junction left unmatched. The CDR3 is CASSKQGALGYTF. CDR3 sequence (DNA): TGTGCCAGCAGCAAACAGGGGGCGTTGGGCTACACCTTC.

CDR3 coding DNA: TGTGCCAGCAGTGCCACGGGACTAGCCTTCACCGGGGAGCTGTTTTTT. It is translated as CASSATGLAFTGELFF. The gene calls are TRBV6-1 and TRBJ2-2, with TRBD2 identical over 9 bases. CDR1 and CDR2 from the germline V gene are MNHNS and SASEGT. The CDR3 loop spans 16 amino acids. Losses at the gene ends were 4 bases for V and 4 bases for J; bases not matched to a gene: 7.

The genes are TRBV5-6 and TRBJ2-5; possibly TRBD1 for D (5 bases). The V gene's germline CDR1 is SGHDT and CDR2 YYEEEE. V lost 2 bases and J lost 3, with 14 bases in between. The CDR3 is 15 residues long. CDR3 DNA sequence: TGTGCCAGCAGCTTTTACCCCCTCAGGGAAGAGACCCAGTACTTC. It is translated as CASSFYPLREETQYF.

The V and J genes are TRBV7-3 and TRBJ2-3, with 9 bases aligning to TRBD2. Trimming cost V 10 bases and J 3 bases; bases outside gene matches: 8. Germline loops: CDR1 SGHTA, CDR2 FQGTGA. The CDR3 totals 14 residues. The CDR3, as DNA: TGTGCCACCAAGACTAGCGGTAGTACAGATACGCAGTATTTT. Encoded protein: CATKTSGSTDTQYF. The whole variable domain, remainder taken from reference TRBV7-3 and TRBJ2-3, is GAGVSQTPSNKVTEKGKYVELRCDPISGHTALYWYRQSLGQGPEFLIYFQGTGAADDSGLPNDRFFAVRPEGSVSTLKIQRTERGDSAVYLCATKTSGSTDTQYFGPGTRLTVL.

V and J are TRBV5-6 and TRBJ2-3; 14 nucleotides agree with TRBD2. This CDR3 comprises 12 residues. Germline CDR1 and CDR2: SGHDT and YYEEEE. Losses at the gene ends were 4 bases for V and 13 bases for J; bases not matched to a gene: 2. The CDR3 protein is CASSQGLAGEYF. The CDR3 DNA reads as TGTGCCAGCAGCCAGGGACTAGCGGGAGAGTATTTT. Based on the CDR3 plus reference TRBV5-6 and TRBJ2-3, the full variable domain is DAGVTQSPTHLIKTRGQQVTLRCSPKSGHDTVSWYQQALGQGPQFIFQYYEEEERQRGNFPDRFSGHQFPNYSSELNVNALLLGDSALYLCASSQGLAGEYFGPGTRLTVL.

The V and J genes are TRBV28 and TRBJ2-5, with a tentative D call TRBD2 (6 bases). The CDR3 is made up of 12 amino acids. Trimming shortened V by 7 bases and J by 3 bases, and 9 bases separated the two germline ends. Per germline, CDR1 MDHEN and CDR2 SYDVKM. The CDR3, as DNA: TGTGCCAGCATCGGAGGGAAAGAGACCCAGTACTTC. It codes for CASIGGKETQYF.

This chain links TRBV7-9 with TRBJ2-1; D is uncertain. The V end lost 3 bases, the J end lost 5 bases, and 11 bases lay between the germline ends. The CDR3 is made up of 14 amino acids. Germline-derived CDR1 and CDR2 are SEHNR and FQNEAQ (reference sequence). The CDR3 spells CASSFGLVDNEQFF. The DNA of the CDR3 is TGTGCCAGCAGCTTCGGCCTAGTAGACAATGAGCAGTTCTTC.

This clone has only one observation. This chain links TRBV7-9 with TRBJ2-3, with no clear D. The CDR3 loop spans 15 amino acids. V dropped 3 bases and J dropped 0 bases, with 10 bases sitting between them. CDR1 is SEHNR and CDR2 is FQNEAQ in the germline V gene (reference sequence). The CDR3 DNA follows: TGTGCCAGCAGCTTTCAAGCGTCTAGCACAGATACGCAGTATTTT. Its translation is CASSFQASSTDTQYF. Filled out from reference TRBV7-9 and TRBJ2-3, the complete variable domain reads DTGVSQNPRHKITKRGQNVTFRCDPISEHNRLYWYRQTLGQGPEFLTYFQNEAQLEKSRLLSDRFSAERPKGSFSTLEIQRTEQGDSAMYLCASSFQASSTDTQYFGPGTRLTVL.

V and J are TRBV18 and TRBJ2-5, with 11 bases matching TRBD2. The CDR3 has 16 amino acids. The ends lost 3 bases at V and 1 base at J; junction bases unmatched: 4. Germline V gene data show CDR1 as KGHSH and CDR2 as LQKENI. CDR3 nucleotide sequence: TGTGCCAGCTCACCGCGACTAGCGGGACTCCAAGAGACCCAGTACTTC. Its protein product is CASSPRLAGLQETQYF. Using reference TRBV18 and TRBJ2-5 for the parts outside the CDR3, the full variable domain is NAGVMQNPRHLVRRRGQEARLRCSPMKGHSHVYWYRQLPEEGLKFMVYLQKENIIDESGMPKERFSAEFPKEGPSILRIQQVVRGDSAAYFCASSPRLAGLQETQYFGPGTRLLVL.

This clone has a single count. The chain couples TRBV7-3 to TRBJ1-1, with TRBD1 matching over 8 bases. With 3 bases clipped from V and 3 bases from J, the junction kept 6 bases outside the gene matches. The CDR3 is made up of 15 amino acids. Looked up from germline, CDR1 is SGHTA and CDR2 is FQGTGA. The CDR3 region is CASSFTGGPHTEAFF. Here the CDR3 DNA reads TGTGCCAGCAGCTTTACAGGGGGTCCTCACACTGAAGCTTTCTTT.

The CDR3 nucleotides are TGTGCCAGCAGTCTCTTATCGGGAGTAGGAGAGACCCAGTACTTC. As protein: CASSLLSGVGETQYF. The chain joins TRBV2 to TRBJ2-5; TRBD2 might be the D (6 bases). CDR1 SNHLY and CDR2 FYNNEI come from the germline V gene. V lost 5 bases and J 4 bases, leaving 17 bases between the germline ends. The length of the CDR3 is 15 residues.

V is TRBV28 and J is TRBJ2-5, with TRBD2 matching 7 bases. Germline CDR1 MDHEN, CDR2 SYDVKM. This CDR3 is 14 amino acids long. Trimming took 5 bases from V and 2 from J; bases not matched to a gene: 5. CDR3 sequence (DNA): TGTGCCAGCAGTCCGCCGGGACTACAAGAGACCCAGTACTTC. It yields the protein CASSPPGLQETQYF.

V gene TRBV6-4 combines with J gene TRBJ2-2; D remains unclear. V gave up 0 bases and J gave up 3 bases, with 8 bases separating them. The CDR3 covers 15 residues. Germline loops: CDR1 MRHNA, CDR2 SNTAGT. The CDR3 DNA reads as TGTGCCAGCAGTGACTCGGCTAGATACACCGGGGAGCTGTTTTTT. As protein: CASSDSARYTGELFF.

This chain links TRBV9 with TRBJ2-7, with 7 positions matching TRBD1. From germline, CDR1 is SGDLS and CDR2 YYNGEE. V lost 0 bases and J lost 0; bases outside the gene matches: 3. There are 15 residues in the CDR3. CDR3 sequence reads: CASSVGWDSSYEQYF. As DNA, the CDR3 is TGTGCCAGCAGCGTAGGTTGGGACAGCTCCTACGAGCAGTACTTC.

The V call is TRBV2, the J call TRBJ2-3; 11 positions match TRBD2. Trimming at V came to 6 bases and at J to 0 bases, leaving 5 bases not matched to a gene. The CDR3 loop spans 16 amino acids. From germline, CDR1 is SNHLY and CDR2 FYNNEI. CDR3 in DNA: TGTGCCAGCAGGGGCGGGACTAGCGGTAGCACAGATACGCAGTATTTT. Translated, it gives CASRGGTSGSTDTQYF.

The chain carries TRBV6-2 or TRBV6-3 and TRBJ2-1; 7 bases fit TRBD2. With 4 bases clipped from V and 6 bases from J, the junction kept 12 bases outside the gene matches. The CDR3 spans 16 residues. CDR1 MNHEY and CDR2 SVGEGT come from the germline V gene. The CDR3 region has the DNA TGTGCCAGCAGTTTCCCCCAGAAGCGGGGCTTCAATGAGCAGTTCTTC. It specifies CASSFPQKRGFNEQFF.

This chain links TRBV2 with TRBJ2-1, with 14 bases that match TRBD2. Looked up from germline, CDR1 is SNHLY and CDR2 is FYNNEI. This CDR3 contains 16 residues. J gave up 8 bases and V 5 bases, and 8 bases lay outside the gene matches. This CDR3 is CASSNGLAGGIDEQFF. In DNA form, the CDR3 reads TGTGCCAGCAGTAACGGACTAGCGGGAGGTATTGATGAGCAGTTCTTC.

The CDR3 is CAISERREGPYEQYF. CDR3 DNA: TGTGCCATCAGTGAACGGCGGGAGGGACCGTACGAGCAGTACTTC. The rearrangement uses TRBV10-3 and TRBJ2-7; 9 bases match TRBD2. This CDR3 has 15 residues. CDR1 ENHRY and CDR2 SYGVKD come from the germline V gene. V gave up 3 bases and J gave up 4 bases; unmatched junction bases: 7.

V gene TRBV6-5 combines with J gene TRBJ2-7, with D maybe TRBD2 (6 bases). The CDR3 loop spans 14 amino acids. V was shortened by 8 bases and J by 1 base, with 15 bases between the two germline ends. Germline V CDR1 and CDR2: MNHEY, SVGAGI. CDR3 sequence: CASARAGRSYEQYF. The CDR3 DNA reads as TGTGCCAGCGCCCGGGCAGGGAGGTCCTACGAGCAGTACTTC.

This clone was seen more than once but under ten times. CDR3 coding DNA: TGTGCCAGCAGCCGAGGGAGGAGCGGGAGGGGAGAGACCCAGTACTTC. As protein: CASSRGRSGRGETQYF. The chain has TRBV7-6 and TRBJ2-5; 10 nucleotides align to TRBD2. Trimming took 5 bases from V and 4 from J; bases not matched to a gene: 10. The CDR3 is 16 amino acids. Germline CDR1 and CDR2: SGHVS and FNYEAQ.

The chain links TRBV10-3 to TRBJ2-5; tentative D call: TRBD1 (5 bases). The CDR3 covers 12 residues. The V and J ends lost 5 bases and 5 bases respectively, with 9 bases between them. In germline, CDR1 is ENHRY, CDR2 SYGVKD. CDR3 region: CAISPRQETQYF. CDR3 DNA: TGTGCCATCAGTCCCCGACAGGAGACCCAGTACTTC.

The gene calls are TRBV27 and TRBJ2-3, with 9 bases fitting TRBD1. V was clipped by 10 bases and J by 4 bases; unmatched bases: 9. This CDR3 is built from 14 residues. Per germline, CDR1 MNHEY and CDR2 SMNVEV (reference sequence). CDR3 amino acids: CAIRRDRVADTQYF. CDR3 in DNA: TGTGCCATCCGCCGGGACAGGGTGGCAGATACGCAGTATTTT.

The chain employs TRBV21-1 and TRBJ2-1; TRBD2 was called by the table and not checked on the DNA. TRBV21-1 is reported as a pseudogene. The CDR3 loop spans 15 amino acids. CDR3 in DNA: TGTGCCAGCAGCAAATGGCCGGGAGGGGCAAATGAGCAGTTCTTC. Translated: CASSKWPGGANEQFF.

The V call is TRBV28, the J call TRBJ1-2; possible D gene TRBD1, 5 bases. Trimming left V 6 bases short and J 6 bases short, with 17 bases between. Germline CDR1 MDHEN, CDR2 SYDVKM. CDR3 size: 14 residues. The CDR3 DNA reads TGTGCCAGCAGCCCCAGCGGGGCCGACAATGGCTACACCTTC. It translates to CASSPSGADNGYTF.

The genes are TRBV12-5 and TRBJ2-5, with TRBD2 identical over 11 bases. The J segment lost 5 bases and the V segment lost 7 bases, leaving 12 bases of the junction unmatched. In germline, CDR1 is LGHNT, CDR2 FRNRAP. This CDR3 contains 16 residues. Written as DNA, the CDR3 is TGTGCTAGTGTGGCGCGTAGCGGGAGGGCCAAGGAGACCCAGTACTTC. Its translation is CASVARSGRAKETQYF.

The V call is TRBV30, the J call TRBJ2-1; 7 nucleotides agree with TRBD2. Germline V gene sequence: CDR1 GTSNPN, CDR2 SVGIG (reference sequence). The CDR3 runs to 15 residues. V lost 4 bases, J lost 0 bases, and 6 bases stayed unmatched. CDR3 amino acids: CAWNSGGSSYNEQFF. In DNA form, the CDR3 reads TGTGCCTGGAATTCGGGGGGAAGCTCCTACAATGAGCAGTTCTTC.

The chain is built from TRBV4-2 and TRBJ2-1; 11 bases align to TRBD2. Germline values: CDR1 LGHNA, CDR2 YNFKEQ. This CDR3 spans 16 amino acids. V trimming: 7 bases; J trimming: 7 bases; junction bases outside the gene matches: 12. In nucleotides, the CDR3 is TGTGCCAGCACCACCGAGTACCTAGCGGGAGGAAATGAGCAGTTCTTC. The encoded protein is CASTTEYLAGGNEQFF.

This chain connects TRBV24-1 to TRBJ2-3; TRBD1 aligns across 9 bases. The CDR3 is 16 amino acids. CDR1 KGHDR and CDR2 SFDVKD come from the germline V gene. V lost 2 bases, J lost 1 base, and 3 bases stayed unmatched. The CDR3 is CATSDWTGAGTDTQYF. Written as DNA, the CDR3 is TGTGCCACCAGTGATTGGACAGGGGCAGGCACAGATACGCAGTATTTT.

V gene TRBV18 combines with J gene TRBJ2-7; D is perhaps TRBD2 (6 bases). Trimming stripped 3 bases from V and 3 bases from J, with 9 bases between. CDR1 is KGHSH and CDR2 is LQKENI in the germline V gene. The CDR3 spans 13 residues. CDR3 protein: CASSPGLNYEQYF. The CDR3 region has the DNA TGTGCCAGCTCACCCGGACTAAACTACGAGCAGTACTTC.